The 30 T cell receptor beta chains reported below all come from one sample, sequenced in a study of cytomegalovirus exposure and HLA in healthy donors. The data were produced by immunoSEQ multiplex PCR, yet TCRdb's version contains in-frame clones alone and is incomplete. The repertoire holds some 130,000 clones, almost 85% seen once, with less than 35% in the top ten. The sample consisted of PBMCs. The origin of the receptors is a man between 25 and 39 years old in good health and CMV-seropositive.

In this sample, this clone turned up a few times. The chain uses TRBV5-3 and TRBJ1-2, with a possible D match to TRBD1 (5 bases). Being an ORF, TRBV5-3 has a function that is uncertain. V was clipped by 0 bases and J by 3 bases, with 6 bases between them. The length of the CDR3 is 13 residues. CDR3 sequence: CARSLAGYYGYTF. In DNA, the CDR3 is TGTGCCAGAAGCTTGGCAGGGTACTATGGCTACACCTTC.

The V call is TRBV18, the J call TRBJ1-4; D is unresolved. The CDR3 loop spans 12 amino acids. Germline lookup yields CDR1 KGHSH and CDR2 LQKENI. Trimming shortened V by 4 bases and J by 12 bases, and 12 bases separated the two germline ends. The CDR3 spells CASSRGKEQLFF. The CDR3 nucleotides are TGTGCCAGCTCACGAGGGAAGGAGCAACTGTTTTTT. The entire variable domain, with the rest obtained from reference TRBV18 and TRBJ1-4, is as follows: NAGVMQNPRHLVRRRGQEARLRCSPMKGHSHVYWYRQLPEEGLKFMVYLQKENIIDESGMPKERFSAEFPKEGPSILRIQQVVRGDSAAYFCASSRGKEQLFFGSGTQLSVL.

The CDR3 loop reads CASSFAGARTGELFF. DNA for the CDR3: TGTGCCAGCAGCTTTGCGGGGGCGCGCACCGGGGAGCTGTTTTTT. The V gene is TRBV5-6, the J gene TRBJ2-2; weak D call: TRBD2 (7 bases). Between the trimmed V and J ends, which lost 2 bases and 4 bases, there was a span of 12 bases. Germline values: CDR1 SGHDT, CDR2 YYEEEE. This CDR3 contains 15 residues. Full variable domain (outside the CDR3, taken from reference TRBV5-6 and TRBJ2-2): DAGVTQSPTHLIKTRGQQVTLRCSPKSGHDTVSWYQQALGQGPQFIFQYYEEEERQRGNFPDRFSGHQFPNYSSELNVNALLLGDSALYLCASSFAGARTGELFFGEGSRLTVL.

The J gene is TRBJ2-4, the V gene TRBV9; 12 bases match TRBD1. The V segment lost 2 bases and the J segment 7 bases; nucleotides outside the gene matches: 4. The CDR3 has 15 amino acids. Germline-derived CDR1 and CDR2 are SGDLS and YYNGEE. The CDR3 region is CASSVGQGARNIQYF. CDR3 DNA: TGTGCCAGCAGCGTGGGACAGGGGGCAAGGAACATTCAGTACTTC.

V gene TRBV4-2 combines with J gene TRBJ1-5, with 9 nucleotides matching TRBD1. The length of the CDR3 is 15 residues. The V segment lost 2 bases and the J segment 7 bases; nucleotides outside the gene matches: 6. Germline assignment: CDR1 LGHNA and CDR2 YNFKEQ. CDR3 DNA: TGTGCCAGCAGCCAAACTGACAGGGGGGGACAGCCCCAGCATTTT. It specifies CASSQTDRGGQPQHF.

V is TRBV6-5 and J is TRBJ2-1; 10 bases align to TRBD1. Germline lookup yields CDR1 MNHEY and CDR2 SVGAGI. The CDR3 contains 13 residues. Unmatched junction bases numbered 2, after V lost 5 bases and J lost 7 bases. In DNA, the CDR3 is TGTGCCAGCAGTCGGGACAGGGGTAATGAGCAGTTCTTC. It translates to CASSRDRGNEQFF.

This clone appeared a single time. The rearrangement links TRBV27 to TRBJ2-5; a possible D gene is TRBD1 (6 bases). This CDR3 region has 17 residues. Trimming removed 5 bases from V and 4 bases from J, with 23 bases in between. Germline V lookup: CDR1 MNHEY, CDR2 SMNVEV (reference sequence). The CDR3 spells CASSPSQGLGPRETQYF. In nucleotides, the CDR3 is TGTGCCAGCAGTCCGTCACAGGGATTAGGTCCCAGAGAGACCCAGTACTTC.

The rearrangement links TRBV6-1 to TRBJ2-7; 7 nucleotides agree with TRBD2. The CDR3 totals 15 residues. Germline CDR1 and CDR2: MNHNS and SASEGT. V lost 7 bases, J lost 2 bases, and 11 bases stayed unmatched. CDR3 bases: TGTGCCAGCACCCCGACGGGGGGTGGTACCTACGAGCAGTACTTC. Its translation: CASTPTGGGTYEQYF.

The V and J genes are TRBV5-1 and TRBJ1-5; 10 positions match TRBD1. J lost 5 bases, V lost 3 bases, and 8 bases had no gene match. CDR1 is SGHRS, CDR2 YFSETQ, per germline. CDR3 length equals 16 residues. The CDR3 sequence is CASSSSPGTGDQPQHF. Written as DNA, the CDR3 is TGCGCCAGCAGCTCGTCCCCGGGGACAGGGGATCAGCCCCAGCATTTT.

The chain links TRBV9 to TRBJ2-7; no reliable D call. Germline CDR1 is SGDLS and CDR2 is YYNGEE. The V gene lost 4 bases and the J gene lost 7 bases, with 18 bases spanning the gap. The length of the CDR3 is 14 residues. The CDR3 region has the DNA TGTGCCAGCAGCCCCCCTGGTAGAGGTCTGGAGCAGTACTTC. It yields the protein CASSPPGRGLEQYF.

The sample holds one count of this clone. The chain links TRBV5-8 to TRBJ2-5; 8 nucleotides match TRBD2. This CDR3 has 15 residues. Germline lookup yields CDR1 SGHTS and CDR2 YDEGEE. With 4 bases clipped from V and 1 base from J, the junction kept 6 bases outside the gene matches. The CDR3 is CASSLSLAGQETQYF. In DNA, the CDR3 is TGTGCCAGCAGCCTGAGCCTAGCGGGCCAAGAGACCCAGTACTTC.

This chain joins TRBV7-6 and TRBJ1-1; D might be TRBD1 (5 bases). Germline lookup yields CDR1 SGHVS and CDR2 FNYEAQ. CDR3 length equals 15 residues. V gave up 0 bases and J gave up 2 bases, with 10 bases separating them. The CDR3 is CASSLAMGGNTEAFF. Written as DNA, the CDR3 is TGTGCCAGCAGCTTAGCGATGGGGGGAAACACTGAAGCTTTCTTT.

This clone was detected a few times. The rearrangement uses TRBV9 and TRBJ2-5, with a tentative D call TRBD2 (6 bases). Germline CDR1 reads SGDLS; CDR2 reads YYNGEE. Trimming took 4 bases from V and 2 from J, leaving 12 bases between them. The CDR3 is 14 amino acids. CDR3 sequence (DNA): TGTGCCAGCAGCCACGACCGGGGGCAAGAGACCCAGTACTTC. Encoded protein: CASSHDRGQETQYF. The whole variable domain, remainder taken from reference TRBV9 and TRBJ2-5, is DSGVTQTPKHLITATGQRVTLRCSPRSGDLSVYWYQQSLDQGLQFLIQYYNGEERAKGNILERFSAQQFPDLHSELNLSSLELGDSALYFCASSHDRGQETQYFGPGTRLLVL.

The CDR3 DNA reads TGTGCCTGGAGTGAGGACCCGCGGGACATTCAGTACTTC. Its translation: CAWSEDPRDIQYF. The chain links TRBV30 to TRBJ2-4, with D possibly being TRBD2 (5 bases). The germline V gene encodes CDR1 GTSNPN and CDR2 SVGIG (reference sequence). Trimming shortened V by 1 base and J by 8 bases, and 12 bases separated the two germline ends. The CDR3 is 13 residues long.

The genes are TRBV7-3 and TRBJ2-1; tentative D call: TRBD2 (5 bases). Trimming took 2 bases from V and 0 from J, leaving 8 bases between them. CDR1 and CDR2 (germline): SGHTA, FQGTGA. This CDR3 spans 15 amino acids. Here the CDR3 reads CASSLSGSSYNEQFF. CDR3 bases: TGTGCCAGCAGCTTATCGGGGAGCTCCTACAATGAGCAGTTCTTC.

There are a few counts of this clone. V usage is TRBV18 and J usage is TRBJ1-2; a weak D match, TRBD1 (6 bases). This CDR3 is 12 amino acids long. CDR1 and CDR2 (germline): KGHSH, LQKENI. Trimming took off 3 bases at V and 6 bases at J, with 8 bases between the two ends. The CDR3 region is CASSPKGDGYTF. The CDR3 nucleotides are TGTGCCAGCTCACCGAAGGGGGATGGCTACACCTTC.

In this sample, this clone turned up once. Other DNA sequences from this sample encode an identical CDR3 as well. The V call is TRBV5-1, the J call TRBJ2-1; 11 bases map to TRBD1. The junction had 4 bases not matched to a gene; V was cut back by 4 bases and J by 7 bases. The V gene's germline CDR1 is SGHRS and CDR2 YFSETQ. The CDR3 has 14 amino acids. The DNA for the CDR3 is TGCGCCAGCAGCCCCGGGACAGGGGGAAATGAGCAGTTCTTC. It specifies CASSPGTGGNEQFF.

The chain has TRBV27 and TRBJ2-7; D is unresolved. Germline-derived CDR1 and CDR2 are MNHEY and SMNVEV (reference sequence). CDR3 length: 14 residues. Trimming cost V 2 bases and J 0 bases, with 8 bases left between them. Here the CDR3 reads CASSLSDGSYEQYF. In DNA, the CDR3 is TGTGCCAGCAGTTTAAGCGACGGCTCCTACGAGCAGTACTTC.

The V call is TRBV5-4, the J call TRBJ1-3, with D perhaps TRBD1 (6 bases). The CDR3 extends over 15 amino acids. Germline V lookup: CDR1 SGHNT, CDR2 YYREEE (reference sequence). Deletions cut 0 bases from V and 0 bases from J, with 7 bases between. The CDR3 DNA follows: TGTGCCAGCAGCTTGGGACAGGACTCTGGAAACACCATATATTTT. Translating gives CASSLGQDSGNTIYF. The whole variable domain, remainder taken from reference TRBV5-4 and TRBJ1-3, is ETGVTQSPTHLIKTRGQQVTLRCSSQSGHNTVSWYQQALGQGPQFIFQYYREEENGRGNFPPRFSGLQFPNYSSELNVNALELDDSALYLCASSLGQDSGNTIYFGEGSWLTVV.

The V call is TRBV30, the J call TRBJ1-5; D not certain. Germline-derived CDR1 and CDR2 are GTSNPN and SVGIG (reference sequence). The CDR3 length is 15 residues. V dropped 0 bases and J dropped 4 bases, with 13 bases sitting between them. CDR3 DNA sequence: TGTGCCTGGAGTGTAAGAGGGATAGGTAATCAGCCCCAGCATTTT. This gives the protein CAWSVRGIGNQPQHF. Drawing the rest from reference TRBV30 and TRBJ1-5, the complete variable domain is SQTIHQWPATLVQPVGSPLSLECTVEGTSNPNLYWYRQAAGRGLQLLFYSVGIGQISSEVPQNLSASRPQDRQFILSSKKLLLSDSGFYLCAWSVRGIGNQPQHFGDGTRLSIL.

This chain joins TRBV10-3 and TRBJ2-3; 13 bases align to TRBD2. The CDR3 is 20 residues long. Germline CDR1 reads ENHRY; CDR2 reads SYGVKD. With V trimmed by 1 base and J by 4 bases, 14 bases remained unmatched. For the CDR3, the DNA is TGTGCCATCAGTGAGTGGGCGACTAGCGGGAGGACTCGAGGGTCAGATACGCAGTATTTT. Its translation is CAISEWATSGRTRGSDTQYF.

In its sample, this clone was seen a few times. The CDR3 DNA sequence: TGTGCCAGCAGTACCTCTTACGCGGGGACCGATACGCAGTATTTT. This sequence encodes CASSTSYAGTDTQYF. The chain has TRBV27 and TRBJ2-3, with TRBD2 as a possible D gene (6 bases). The CDR3 has 15 amino acids. Germline CDR1 MNHEY, CDR2 SMNVEV (reference sequence). The germline V and J ends were trimmed by 5 bases and 6 bases, with 18 bases remaining between them.

The V and J genes are TRBV2 and TRBJ2-5; D is possibly TRBD2 (5 bases). V was cut by 2 bases and J by 2 bases, with 9 bases left in between. Germline CDR1 is SNHLY and CDR2 is FYNNEI. The CDR3 is 14 residues long. In DNA form, the CDR3 reads TGTGCCAGCAGTGAATCGGCGGGTCAAGAGACCCAGTACTTC. Its protein is CASSESAGQETQYF. Based on the CDR3 plus reference TRBV2 and TRBJ2-5, the full variable domain is EPEVTQTPSHQVTQMGQEVILRCVPISNHLYFYWYRQILGQKVEFLVSFYNNEISEKSEIFDDQFSVERPDGSNFTLKIRSTKLEDSAMYFCASSESAGQETQYFGPGTRLLVL.

This clone was detected only a few times. The V and J genes are TRBV18 and TRBJ2-5; TRBD1 is a possible D gene (5 bases). Germline-derived CDR1 and CDR2 are KGHSH and LQKENI. The CDR3 consists of 14 residues. Trimming left V 0 bases short and J 3 bases short, with 8 bases between. For the CDR3, the DNA is TGTGCCAGCTCACCACCGGCCAGGGAAGAGACCCAGTACTTC. Translated: CASSPPAREETQYF.

This rearrangement joins TRBV6-5 to TRBJ2-5; no clear D. This CDR3 comprises 12 residues. The ends were cut back, 5 bases at V and 7 bases at J, with 11 bases in the middle. Germline V gene data show CDR1 as MNHEY and CDR2 as SVGAGI. CDR3 in DNA: TGTGCCAGCAGTCCCCGACTCGGGACCCAGTACTTC. Its translation is CASSPRLGTQYF.

The CDR3 sequence: CASSLSASSYEQYF. CDR3 sequence (DNA): TGTGCCAGCAGCTTAAGCGCCAGTTCCTACGAGCAGTACTTC. The rearrangement uses TRBV11-2 and TRBJ2-7, with D uncertain. The length of the CDR3 is 14 residues. Between the trimmed V and J ends, which lost 2 bases and 1 base, there was a span of 9 bases. CDR1 is SGHAT and CDR2 is FQNNGV in the germline V gene.

The chain uses TRBV5-4 and TRBJ2-3, with D tentatively TRBD2 (6 bases). The germline V gene encodes CDR1 SGHNT and CDR2 YYREEE (reference sequence). The germline V and J ends were trimmed by 3 bases and 3 bases, with 14 bases remaining between them. This CDR3 has 15 residues. The CDR3 reads CASSWGLFGTDTQYF. CDR3 nucleotides: TGTGCCAGCAGCTGGGGACTCTTCGGGACAGATACGCAGTATTTT.

The chain employs TRBV18 and TRBJ2-7; 7 positions match TRBD2. The CDR3 has 16 residues. Germline trimming cut 3 bases from V and 3 bases from J; bases unmatched to any gene: 11. CDR1 is KGHSH, CDR2 LQKENI, per germline. The DNA of the CDR3 is TGTGCCAGCTCACCCCGATCTGGAGGGACTATCTACGAGCAGTACTTC. Amino acid sequence: CASSPRSGGTIYEQYF. Looking up the rest from reference TRBV18 and TRBJ2-7 gives the full variable domain: NAGVMQNPRHLVRRRGQEARLRCSPMKGHSHVYWYRQLPEEGLKFMVYLQKENIIDESGMPKERFSAEFPKEGPSILRIQQVVRGDSAAYFCASSPRSGGTIYEQYFGPGTRLTVT.

The V call is TRBV9, the J call TRBJ2-6; TRBD1 matches at 8 bases. Germline-derived CDR1 and CDR2 are SGDLS and YYNGEE. This CDR3 is built from 16 residues. Trimming removed 9 bases from V and 1 base from J; junction bases left unmatched: 9. The CDR3 DNA follows: TGTGCCACCGGACAGGGTTCCGGGTCTGGGGCCAACGTCCTGACTTTC. Translated, it gives CATGQGSGSGANVLTF.

The chain has TRBV5-1 and TRBJ2-1, with 11 bases matching TRBD2. J lost 4 bases, V lost 3 bases, and 9 bases had no gene match. In germline, CDR1 is SGHRS, CDR2 YFSETQ. CDR3 size: 17 residues. The CDR3 DNA reads as TGCGCCAGCAGCTCAACCGGACTAGCGGGTTCATACAATGAGCAGTTCTTC. It specifies CASSSTGLAGSYNEQFF. The entire variable domain, with the rest obtained from reference TRBV5-1 and TRBJ2-1, is as follows: KAGVTQTPRYLIKTRGQQVTLSCSPISGHRSVSWYQQTPGQGLQFLFEYFSETQRNKGNFPGRFSGRQFSNSRSEMNVSTLELGDSALYLCASSSTGLAGSYNEQFFGPGTRLTVL.